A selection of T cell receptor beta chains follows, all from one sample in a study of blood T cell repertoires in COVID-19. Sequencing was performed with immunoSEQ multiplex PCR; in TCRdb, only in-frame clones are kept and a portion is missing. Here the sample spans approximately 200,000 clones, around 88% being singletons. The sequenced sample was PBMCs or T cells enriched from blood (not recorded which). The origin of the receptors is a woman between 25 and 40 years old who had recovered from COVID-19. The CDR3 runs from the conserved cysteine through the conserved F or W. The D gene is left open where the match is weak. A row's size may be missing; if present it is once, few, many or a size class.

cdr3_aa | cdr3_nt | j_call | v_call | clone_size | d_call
CSASPIASVNTGELFF | TGCAGTGCTAGTCCGATAGCGTCTGTCAACACCGGGGAGCTGTTTTTT | TRBJ2-2 | TRBV20-1 | NA | NA
CASSLTGGGYTF | TGTGCCAGCAGCTTGACAGGGGGTGGCTACACCTTC | TRBJ1-2 | TRBV5-6 | once | TRBD1
CASSSGLVGSYNEQFF | TGTGCCAGCAGCTCCGGACTAGTGGGCTCCTACAATGAGCAGTTCTTC | TRBJ2-1 | TRBV7-9 | NA | TRBD2
CASSVGQSYEQYF | TGTGCCAGCAGCGTTGGACAGTCCTACGAGCAGTACTTC | TRBJ2-7 | TRBV28 | NA | NA
CASSLRDSSTDTQYF | TGTGCCAGTAGCCTCCGGGACAGTAGCACAGATACGCAGTATTTT | TRBJ2-3 | TRBV19 | NA | TRBD1
CASSLGILAGADVVDEQFF | TGTGCCAGCAGCTTAGGCATACTAGCGGGAGCGGATGTCGTGGATGAGCAGTTCTTC | TRBJ2-1 | TRBV7-9 | once | TRBD2
CASSLDRTADGYTF | TGTGCCAGCAGCTTAGACAGGACGGCTGATGGCTACACCTTC | TRBJ1-2 | TRBV7-9 | NA | NA
CAAGQGYEQYF | TGTGCCGCCGGTCAGGGCTACGAGCAGTACTTC | TRBJ2-7 | TRBV28 | NA | NA
CASTTGGEQYF | TGTGCCAGTACTACAGGCGGCGAGCAGTACTTC | TRBJ2-7 | TRBV19 | NA | NA
CASSSTAGVTGYTF | TGTGCCAGCAGCTCAACTGCAGGGGTTACTGGCTACACCTTC | TRBJ1-2 | TRBV5-4 | NA | NA
CASSDSDREVHEQFF | TGTGCCAGCAGTGACTCGGACAGGGAAGTCCATGAGCAGTTCTTC | TRBJ2-1 | TRBV6-4 | many | TRBD1
CASSLDIRWGKNIQYF | TGTGCCAGCAGCCTGGACATCCGTTGGGGCAAAAACATTCAGTACTTC | TRBJ2-4 | TRBV7-2 | NA | NA
CASSLDPQRGRNNEQFF | TGCGCCAGCAGCTTGGACCCCCAAAGGGGGCGGAACAATGAGCAGTTCTTC | TRBJ2-1 | TRBV5-1 | once | TRBD1
CASSSIMGATNSEQYF | TGTGCCAGCAGTTCCATCATGGGTGCAACCAACAGCGAGCAGTACTTC | TRBJ2-7 | TRBV28 | NA | NA
CASSLVGEGSTDTQYF | TGTGCCAGCAGCTTAGTAGGGGAAGGAAGCACAGATACGCAGTATTTT | TRBJ2-3 | TRBV11-2 | NA | NA
CSGGQETNTEAFF | TGCAGCGGTGGACAGGAGACGAACACTGAAGCTTTCTTT | TRBJ1-1 | TRBV29-1 | NA | TRBD1
CASSQDSRGRWYGYTF | TGTGCCAGCAGCCAAGACTCGAGGGGGCGTTGGTATGGCTACACCTTC | TRBJ1-2 | TRBV3-1/TRBV3-2 | NA | TRBD1
CASGRVRNQPQHF | TGTGCCTCGGGGAGGGTTAGAAATCAGCCCCAGCATTTT | TRBJ1-5 | TRBV21-1 | NA | NA
CASSHTGDTEAFF | TGTGCCAGCAGCCATACGGGAGACACTGAAGCTTTCTTT | TRBJ1-1 | TRBV3-1/TRBV3-2 | NA | NA
CASSQDLGEGRNEQYF | TGTGCCAGCAGCCAAGATTTGGGGGAGGGCAGGAACGAGCAGTACTTC | TRBJ2-7 | TRBV3-1/TRBV3-2 | NA | TRBD2
CASSLGYRNTGELFF | TGTGCCAGCAGCTTAGGCTACAGGAACACCGGGGAGCTGTTTTTT | TRBJ2-2 | TRBV11-2 | NA | NA
CASSATKADYGYTF | TGTGCCAGCAGCGCTACTAAGGCGGACTATGGCTACACCTTC | TRBJ1-2 | TRBV6-5 | few | NA
CASSTGGLVLETQYF | TGTGCCAGCTCGACGGGAGGTCTAGTTTTGGAGACCCAGTACTTC | TRBJ2-5 | TRBV18 | NA | TRBD2
CASSASGSPNNEQFF | TGTGCCAGCAGCGCTAGCGGGAGCCCTAACAATGAGCAGTTCTTC | TRBJ2-1 | TRBV9 | NA | TRBD2
CASSQGPGGPYEQYF | TGTGCCAGCAGCCAAGGTCCGGGAGGGCCCTACGAGCAGTACTTC | TRBJ2-7 | TRBV14 | NA | TRBD2
CASSPRDSLYNEQFF | TGTGCCAGCAGTCCTCGGGACAGCCTCTACAATGAGCAGTTCTTC | TRBJ2-1 | TRBV28 | NA | TRBD1
CASSVGTNQETQYF | TGTGCCAGCAGCGTAGGTACTAATCAAGAGACCCAGTACTTC | TRBJ2-5 | TRBV9 | NA | NA
CASSWERDRTGYTF | TGTGCCAGCAGCTGGGAGAGGGACAGGACCGGCTACACCTTC | TRBJ1-2 | TRBV5-6 | NA | TRBD1
CASSPYSTDTQYF | TGTGCCAGCTCACCATATAGCACAGATACGCAGTATTTT | TRBJ2-3 | TRBV18 | NA | NA
CASSLEQGSGEQYF | TGTGCCAGCAGCTTAGAACAGGGTTCTGGCGAGCAGTACTTC | TRBJ2-7 | TRBV13 | NA | NA
CASSSKAPGGREKLFF | TGTGCCAGCAGCTCGAAAGCCCCAGGGGGACGGGAAAAACTGTTTTTT | TRBJ1-4 | TRBV7-9 | NA | TRBD1
CASSPEAGTYEQYF | TGTGCCAGCTCACCAGAGGCGGGTACCTACGAGCAGTACTTC | TRBJ2-7 | TRBV18 | once | NA
CASRQDRGLTEAFF | TGTGCCAGCAGGCAAGACAGGGGGCTCACTGAAGCTTTCTTT | TRBJ1-1 | TRBV2 | NA | TRBD1
CASSPLAALGYEQYF | TGTGCCAGCAGCCCTCTAGCTGCCCTCGGCTACGAGCAGTACTTC | TRBJ2-7 | TRBV3-1/TRBV3-2 | NA | NA
CASSLGVAGEYQETQYF | TGTGCCAGCAGCTTAGGAGTAGCGGGAGAATACCAAGAGACCCAGTACTTC | TRBJ2-5 | TRBV11-2 | NA | TRBD2
CASSLRIWGGGNEQFF | TGTGCCAGCAGCCTCAGAATTTGGGGAGGGGGTAATGAGCAGTTCTTC | TRBJ2-1 | TRBV11-3 | NA | NA
CASRKEVGSYEQYF | TGTGCCAGCAGGAAGGAAGTCGGGTCCTACGAGCAGTACTTC | TRBJ2-7 | TRBV2 | few | NA
CASSPTGTSTDTQYF | TGTGCCAGCAGTCCGACCGGGACTAGCACAGATACGCAGTATTTT | TRBJ2-3 | TRBV3-1/TRBV3-2 | NA | NA
CASSIERPRPSSGANVLTF | TGTGCCAGTAGTATAGAGAGACCGAGGCCCAGCTCTGGGGCCAACGTCCTGACTTTC | TRBJ2-6 | TRBV19 | NA | NA
CASGTDRAGELFF | TGTGCTAGTGGTACCGACAGGGCCGGGGAGCTGTTTTTT | TRBJ2-2 | TRBV12-5 | once | TRBD1
CGSRGQTYEQYF | TGTGGAAGCAGGGGGCAAACCTACGAGCAGTACTTC | TRBJ2-7 | TRBV2 | once | TRBD1
CASSDRGSRTGELFF | TGTGCCAGCAGTGATCGGGGTTCCAGAACCGGGGAGCTGTTTTTT | TRBJ2-2 | TRBV6-1 | NA | NA
CASSWDRDYVSTDTQYF | TGTGCCAGCAGCTGGGACCGGGACTACGTTAGCACAGATACGCAGTATTTT | TRBJ2-3 | TRBV7-9 | NA | TRBD2
CSSDQDKEGYGYTF | TGCAGCTCCGACCAGGACAAGGAAGGCTATGGCTACACCTTC | TRBJ1-2 | TRBV29-1 | few | NA
CASSPKTSYNEQFF | TGCGCCAGCAGCCCAAAGACTAGTTATAATGAGCAGTTCTTC | TRBJ2-1 | TRBV10-1 | NA | NA
CAWSVVSQPQHF | TGTGCCTGGAGTGTAGTGAGTCAGCCCCAGCATTTT | TRBJ1-5 | TRBV30 | NA | NA
CASSLVGRGGAPYNEQFF | TGCGCCAGCAGCTTGGTTGGGCGCGGGGGCGCCCCCTACAATGAGCAGTTCTTC | TRBJ2-1 | TRBV5-1 | NA | NA
CATSDIRQGEKPDTQYF | TGTGCCACCAGTGATATTCGACAGGGAGAGAAGCCAGATACGCAGTATTTT | TRBJ2-3 | TRBV24-1 | NA | TRBD1
CATSRQGNTGELFF | TGTGCCACCAGCAGACAGGGGAACACCGGGGAGCTGTTTTTT | TRBJ2-2 | TRBV15 | NA | NA
CASSLIAGEPGETQYF | TGCGCCAGCAGCCTCATAGCGGGAGAGCCGGGAGAGACCCAGTACTTC | TRBJ2-5 | TRBV4-1 | NA | TRBD2
CASSFVFLRDEQYF | TGTGCCAGCAGCTTTGTCTTCTTGCGGGACGAGCAGTACTTC | TRBJ2-7 | TRBV5-8 | NA | NA
CASSKTHSGGAEASWPNYGYTF | TGTGCCAGCAGCAAGACCCACTCGGGGGGCGCTGAAGCGAGTTGGCCTAACTATGGCTACACCTTC | TRBJ1-2 | TRBV7-9 | NA | NA
CASSGEKAYTDTQYF | TGTGCCAGCAGTGGGGAGAAAGCGTACACAGATACGCAGTATTTT | TRBJ2-3 | TRBV2 | NA | NA